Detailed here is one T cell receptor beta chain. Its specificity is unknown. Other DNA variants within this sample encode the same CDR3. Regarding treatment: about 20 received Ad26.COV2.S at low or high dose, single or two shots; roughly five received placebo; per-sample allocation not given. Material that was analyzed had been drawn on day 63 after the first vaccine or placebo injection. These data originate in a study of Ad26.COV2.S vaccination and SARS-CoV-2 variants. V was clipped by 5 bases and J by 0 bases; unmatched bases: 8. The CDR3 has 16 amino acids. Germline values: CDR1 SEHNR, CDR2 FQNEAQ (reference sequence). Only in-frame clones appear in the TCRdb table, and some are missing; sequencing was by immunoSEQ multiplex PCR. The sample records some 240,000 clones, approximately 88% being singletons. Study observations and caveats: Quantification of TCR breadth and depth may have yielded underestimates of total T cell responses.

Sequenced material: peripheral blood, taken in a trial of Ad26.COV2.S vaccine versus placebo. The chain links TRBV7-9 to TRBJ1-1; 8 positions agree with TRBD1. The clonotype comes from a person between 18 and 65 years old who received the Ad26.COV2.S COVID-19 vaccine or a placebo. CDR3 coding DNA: TGTGCCAGCAGCCTCCGGACAGGGCCCATGAACACTGAAGCTTTCTTT. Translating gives CASSLRTGPMNTEAFF.